This TCR beta chain was identified during a study of human T cells and chemical hapten exposure. Study-level background: 0.01% DPC was applied to the upper back in patch tests, which were read at 6 days.

The V and J ends lost 0 bases and 5 bases respectively, with 11 bases between them. The CDR3 length is 14 residues. Per the germline V gene, CDR1 is SGHRS and CDR2 is YFSETQ. Notes on this clonotype: What it recognizes is unknown.

This sample's time point: patch test 1, 2 weeks after DPC sensitization. Documented treatment: therapeutic diphenylcyclopropenone sensitization with weekly scalp DPC. General study findings and limits: The donor cohort had alopecia, so its immune response may not match that of healthy people.

Unique molecular identifiers were attached to individual cDNA molecules during library preparation. One entry per CDR3 protein, called by TCRdb with MiXCR from the RACE reads. The sample holds about 120,000 distinct CDR3 sequences, roughly 13% seen once. The rearrangement joins TRBV5-1 to TRBJ2-5; possibly TRBD1 or TRBD2 for D (5 bases each). The receptor comes from a young man with alopecia areata. Some clones in this sample may be carry-over from other donors' samples. The sample was whole blood, taken in connection with sensitization to the hapten diphenylcyclopropenone (DPC). The CDR3, as DNA: TGCGCCAGCAGCTTGGGGGACCCAAGGGAGACCCAGTACTTC. Translating gives CASSLGDPRETQYF.